This T cell receptor beta chain was obtained from a study of identical twins. Study-level points and caveats: Donors were not followed over many years; analysis was cross-sectional. For out-of-frame alpha sequences shared by twins, low generation probability was in excess. The study found weaker excess twin sharing in beta out-of-frame sequences.

Remarks on this clonotype: Antigen unknown.

Template switching introduced a universal primer site, and the cDNA bore unique molecular identifiers. TCRdb re-called the 5' RACE reads through MiXCR, storing one row per CDR3 protein. The table lists 200,000 to 300,000 distinct CDR3 sequences, about 10% of them singletons. The CDR3 is 11 residues long. V lost 0 bases to trimming and J lost 10 bases, with 6 bases between them. In germline, CDR1 is MNHEY, CDR2 SVGEGT. The source of this sequence is a man aged 50-59 years in good health. V and J are TRBV6-2 or TRBV6-3 and TRBJ2-5; tentatively, D is TRBD1 or TRBD2 (5 bases each). Input material: memory T cells sorted from blood. CDR3 loop: CASSYSGDQYF. DNA of the CDR3: TGTGCCAGCAGTTACTCGGGGGACCAGTACTTC.